The 17 T cell receptor beta chains below all came from one sample that was sequenced in a study of shared clonotypes between healthy human individuals. CD45RO-negative, CCR7-positively selected cells formed the naive CD8 fraction, excluding terminally differentiated effector memory CD45RA+ cells. Libraries were prepared by immunoSEQ multiplex PCR; TCRdb keeps only in-frame clonotypes and omits some of them. This sample has some 1,900,000 clones, with about 95% found just once. Sequenced sample: naive CD8+ T cells sorted from blood. The receptors were gathered from a man younger than 30 in good health.

The chain is built from TRBV10-1 and TRBJ1-6, with D possibly matching TRBD1 (5 bases). The V end was cut by 8 bases, the J end by 6 bases, with 14 bases between. Germline CDR1 reads WNHNN; CDR2 reads SYGVQD (reference sequence). The CDR3 loop spans 14 amino acids. The CDR3 DNA is TGCGCCAGCCACAGGAATACCTCTAATTCACCCCTCCACTTT. Protein: CASHRNTSNSPLHF.

The chain links TRBV14 to TRBJ2-5; no firm D call. Germline V gene data show CDR1 as SGHDN and CDR2 as FVKESK. V was clipped by 1 base and J by 7 bases, with 4 bases between them. There are 11 residues in the CDR3. The chain's CDR3 is CASSQGPTQYF. The CDR3 nucleotides are TGTGCCAGCAGCCAAGGTCCGACCCAGTACTTC.

About this clone itself: One end of the junction fails to match germline, which may point to a read error. The chain is built from TRBV7-9 and TRBJ1-2; D gene ambiguous. CDR3 length: 11 residues. Germline V lookup: CDR1 SEHNR, CDR2 FQNEAQ (reference sequence). CDR3 sequence (DNA): TGTGCCAGCAGCTTAGCGCCCCCAGGACTCTTC. Its protein product is CASSLAPPGLF.

The CDR3 loop reads CASSYSMTPIYGYTF. CDR3 bases: TGTGCCAGCAGTTACTCGATGACACCTATCTATGGCTACACCTTC. The rearrangement joins TRBV6-5 to TRBJ1-2; D gene uncertain. Germline-derived CDR1 and CDR2 are MNHEY and SVGAGI. The CDR3 consists of 15 residues. Trimming removed 0 bases from V and 4 bases from J, with 12 bases in between.

J is TRBJ1-1 and V is TRBV6-1; a possible D gene is TRBD1 (6 bases). V was trimmed by 6 bases and J by 0 bases, leaving 23 bases between them. From germline, CDR1 is MNHNS and CDR2 SASEGT. This CDR3 has 18 amino acids. In DNA, the CDR3 is TGTGCCAGCAGCGAATATCGGGGGGCAGATGAAATGAACACTGAAGCTTTCTTT. Protein: CASSEYRGADEMNTEAFF.

The gene calls are TRBV27 and TRBJ2-2; 9 bases agree with TRBD1. The V gene end was trimmed by 5 bases and the J gene end by 5 bases; junction bases not matched to a gene: 9. The CDR3 sequence is 16 residues long. Looked up from germline, CDR1 is MNHEY and CDR2 is SMNVEV (reference sequence). The CDR3 coding sequence is TGTGCCAGCAGTCCCGGGACAGGGCGTTTAACCGGGGAGCTGTTTTTT. Protein sequence: CASSPGTGRLTGELFF.

Details on this clone: The same CDR3 can be traced to other DNA sequences in this sample. The V call is TRBV6-5, the J call TRBJ2-2; no definite D call. The germline V gene encodes CDR1 MNHEY and CDR2 SVGAGI. The CDR3 spans 12 residues. The V gene lost 2 bases and the J gene lost 6 bases, with 4 bases spanning the gap. The chain's CDR3 is CASSYRPGELFF. In DNA, the CDR3 is TGTGCCAGCAGTTACAGGCCCGGGGAGCTGTTTTTT.

This rearrangement joins TRBV5-6 to TRBJ2-6; no clear D. The V and J ends lost 1 base and 2 bases respectively, with 4 bases between them. The V gene's germline CDR1 is SGHDT and CDR2 YYEEEE. This CDR3 spans 14 amino acids. CDR3 loop: CASSLFAGANVLTF. The DNA of the CDR3 is TGTGCCAGCAGCTTGTTTGCTGGGGCCAACGTCCTGACTTTC. The variable domain in full, with the rest retrieved from reference TRBV5-6 and TRBJ2-6, is DAGVTQSPTHLIKTRGQQVTLRCSPKSGHDTVSWYQQALGQGPQFIFQYYEEEERQRGNFPDRFSGHQFPNYSSELNVNALLLGDSALYLCASSLFAGANVLTFGAGSRLTVL.

The J gene is TRBJ1-1, the V gene TRBV5-4, with unresolved D. CDR1 and CDR2 (germline): SGHNT, YYREEE (reference sequence). V lost 1 base to trimming and J lost 1 base, with 11 bases between them. The CDR3 extends over 15 amino acids. CDR3 sequence (DNA): TGTGCCAGCAGCTTGTATCCGGAAGAGAACACTGAAGCTTTCTTT. Its translation: CASSLYPEENTEAFF.

The gene calls are TRBV7-6 and TRBJ2-6, with 7 nucleotides matching TRBD1. CDR3 size: 17 residues. In germline, CDR1 is SGHVS, CDR2 FNYEAQ. V lost 4 bases, J lost 0 bases, and 6 bases stayed unmatched. The CDR3 spells CASSWTGSDSGANVLTF. In nucleotides, the CDR3 is TGTGCCAGCAGCTGGACAGGATCGGACTCTGGGGCCAACGTCCTGACTTTC. Filled out from reference TRBV7-6 and TRBJ2-6, the complete variable domain reads GAGVSQSPRYKVTKRGQDVALRCDPISGHVSLYWYRQALGQGPEFLTYFNYEAQQDKSGLPNDRFSAERPEGSISTLTIQRTEQRDSAMYRCASSWTGSDSGANVLTFGAGSRLTVL.

The chain carries TRBV11-2 and TRBJ2-1; 7 bases are a match to TRBD2. The CDR3 sequence is 11 residues long. CDR1 SGHAT and CDR2 FQNNGV come from the germline V gene. J was trimmed by 14 bases and V by 5 bases; bases with no gene match: 6. DNA for the CDR3: TGTGCCAGCAGCCCGCGGGGGAGGGAGTTCTTC. Encoded protein: CASSPRGREFF.

This sequence joins TRBV18 and TRBJ2-2, with 7 bases identical to TRBD2. The CDR3 extends over 16 amino acids. J gave up 11 bases and V 2 bases, and 14 bases lay outside the gene matches. Germline V gene data show CDR1 as KGHSH and CDR2 as LQKENI. CDR3 bases: TGTGCCAGCTCACCAAGGGTTCTAATGCGGGAGCACGAGCTGTTTTTT. Translating it yields CASSPRVLMREHELFF.

This chain connects TRBV29-1 to TRBJ2-1; TRBD2 agrees at 8 bases. CDR1 is SQVTM and CDR2 is ANQGSEA in the germline V gene. The trim removed 7 bases at V and 7 bases at J, leaving 12 bases unmatched. This CDR3 is built from 14 residues. CDR3 loop: CSAPRSGSANEQFF. The CDR3 DNA reads TGCAGCGCCCCGAGGAGCGGGAGTGCGAATGAGCAGTTCTTC.

The CDR3 DNA reads as TGTGCCAGCAGCCCTTTCGGAGAAAAACTGTTTTTT. This sequence encodes CASSPFGEKLFF. V usage is TRBV9 and J usage is TRBJ1-4; D is unclear. V dropped 4 bases and J dropped 8 bases, with 9 bases sitting between them. Germline-derived CDR1 and CDR2 are SGDLS and YYNGEE. The CDR3 contains 12 residues.

With respect to this clone: The sample carries other DNA sequences with the same CDR3. This rearrangement joins TRBV5-4 to TRBJ2-7; D perhaps matches TRBD1 (5 bases). V lost 0 bases, J lost 0 bases, and 10 bases lay in between. Germline CDR1 SGHNT, CDR2 YYREEE (reference sequence). The CDR3 is 15 residues long. CDR3 bases: TGTGCCAGCAGCTTGGGTACAGGCGTCTCCTACGAGCAGTACTTC. It specifies CASSLGTGVSYEQYF.

This clone was detected only once. CDR3 residues: CASSDRLGGESTEAFF. The CDR3 nucleotides are TGTGCCAGCAGCGACAGGTTGGGGGGGGAATCCACTGAAGCTTTCTTT. The chain joins TRBV9 to TRBJ1-1; TRBD1 might be the D (5 bases). Germline V gene data show CDR1 as SGDLS and CDR2 as YYNGEE. This CDR3 spans 16 amino acids. Trimming cost V 3 bases and J 4 bases, with 19 bases left between them.

The chain has TRBV6-5 and TRBJ2-7; the D is unclear. Germline V gene lookup returns CDR1 MNHEY and CDR2 SVGAGI. The V and J ends lost 0 bases and 2 bases respectively, with 14 bases between them. This CDR3 region has 16 residues. The CDR3 reads CASSYSSGEAAYEQYF. As DNA, the CDR3 is TGTGCCAGCAGTTACTCGTCTGGAGAGGCCGCCTACGAGCAGTACTTC.